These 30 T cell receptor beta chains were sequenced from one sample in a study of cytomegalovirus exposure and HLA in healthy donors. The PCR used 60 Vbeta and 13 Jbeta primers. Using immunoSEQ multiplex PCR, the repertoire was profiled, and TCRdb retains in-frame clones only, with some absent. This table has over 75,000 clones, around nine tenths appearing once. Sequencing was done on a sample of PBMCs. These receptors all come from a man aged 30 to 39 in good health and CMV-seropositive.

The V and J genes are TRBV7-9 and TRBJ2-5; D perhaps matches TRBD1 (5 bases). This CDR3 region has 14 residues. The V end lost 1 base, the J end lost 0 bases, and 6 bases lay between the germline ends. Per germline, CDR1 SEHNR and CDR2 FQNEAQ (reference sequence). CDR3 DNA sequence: TGTGCCAGCAGCTTAGGGGGCCACCAAGAGACCCAGTACTTC. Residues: CASSLGGHQETQYF.

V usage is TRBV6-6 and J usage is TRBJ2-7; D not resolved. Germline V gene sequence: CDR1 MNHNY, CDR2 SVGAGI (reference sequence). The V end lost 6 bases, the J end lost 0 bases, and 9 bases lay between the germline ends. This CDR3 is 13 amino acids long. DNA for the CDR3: TGTGCCAGCAGAGGCCCGGGCTCCTACGAGCAGTACTTC. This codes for CASRGPGSYEQYF.

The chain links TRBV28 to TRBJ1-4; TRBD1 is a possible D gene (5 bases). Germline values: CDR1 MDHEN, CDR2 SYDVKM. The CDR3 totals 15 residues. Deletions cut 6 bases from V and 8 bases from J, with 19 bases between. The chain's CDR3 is CASRGEFRRGEKLFF. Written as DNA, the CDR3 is TGTGCCAGCAGGGGGGAGTTCAGGAGGGGAGAAAAACTGTTTTTT.

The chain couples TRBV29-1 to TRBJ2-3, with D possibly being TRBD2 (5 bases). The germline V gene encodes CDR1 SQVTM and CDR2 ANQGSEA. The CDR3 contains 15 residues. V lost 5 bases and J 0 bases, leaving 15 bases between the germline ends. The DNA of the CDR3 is TGCAGCGTTCGGGGTGCGACTTCTAGCACAGATACGCAGTATTTT. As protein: CSVRGATSSTDTQYF.

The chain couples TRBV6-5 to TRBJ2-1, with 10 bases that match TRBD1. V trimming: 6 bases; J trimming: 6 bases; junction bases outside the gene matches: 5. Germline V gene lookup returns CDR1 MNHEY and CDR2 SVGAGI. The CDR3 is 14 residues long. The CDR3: CASRGQGNSNEQFF. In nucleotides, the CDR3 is TGTGCCAGCAGGGGACAGGGGAATTCCAATGAGCAGTTCTTC.

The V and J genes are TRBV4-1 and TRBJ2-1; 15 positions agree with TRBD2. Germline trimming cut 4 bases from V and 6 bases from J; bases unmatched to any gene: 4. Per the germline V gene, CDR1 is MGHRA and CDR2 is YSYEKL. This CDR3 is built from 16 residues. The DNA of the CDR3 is TGCGCCAGCAGCCTCGGACTAGCGGGAGGGCTCAATGAGCAGTTCTTC. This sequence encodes CASSLGLAGGLNEQFF.

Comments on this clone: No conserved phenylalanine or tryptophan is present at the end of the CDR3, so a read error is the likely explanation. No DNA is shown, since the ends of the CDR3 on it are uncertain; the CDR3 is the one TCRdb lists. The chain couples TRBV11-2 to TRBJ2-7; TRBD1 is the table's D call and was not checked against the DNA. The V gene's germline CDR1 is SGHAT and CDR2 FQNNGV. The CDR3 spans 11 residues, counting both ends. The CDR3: CASSLEQGRSP.

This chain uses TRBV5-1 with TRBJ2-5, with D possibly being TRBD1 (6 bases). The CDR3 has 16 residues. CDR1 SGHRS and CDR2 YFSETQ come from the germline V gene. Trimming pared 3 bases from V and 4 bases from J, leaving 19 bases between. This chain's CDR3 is CASSWGQKTPVETQYF. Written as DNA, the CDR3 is TGCGCCAGCAGCTGGGGACAAAAAACCCCCGTAGAGACCCAGTACTTC. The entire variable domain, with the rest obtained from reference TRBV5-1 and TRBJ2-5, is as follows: KAGVTQTPRYLIKTRGQQVTLSCSPISGHRSVSWYQQTPGQGLQFLFEYFSETQRNKGNFPGRFSGRQFSNSRSEMNVSTLELGDSALYLCASSWGQKTPVETQYFGPGTRLLVL.

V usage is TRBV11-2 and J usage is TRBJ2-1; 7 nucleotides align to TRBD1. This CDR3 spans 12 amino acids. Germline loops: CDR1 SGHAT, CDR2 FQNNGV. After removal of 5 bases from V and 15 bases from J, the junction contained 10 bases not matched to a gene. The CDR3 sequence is CASSSQGDQRFF. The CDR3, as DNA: TGTGCCAGCAGCAGTCAGGGGGATCAACGGTTCTTC.

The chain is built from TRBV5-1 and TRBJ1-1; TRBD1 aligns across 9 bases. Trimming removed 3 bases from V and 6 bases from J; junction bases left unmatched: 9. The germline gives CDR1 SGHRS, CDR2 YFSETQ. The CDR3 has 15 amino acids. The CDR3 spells CASSSTGTGLAEAFF. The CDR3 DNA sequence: TGCGCCAGCAGCTCGACCGGGACAGGGTTGGCTGAAGCTTTCTTT.

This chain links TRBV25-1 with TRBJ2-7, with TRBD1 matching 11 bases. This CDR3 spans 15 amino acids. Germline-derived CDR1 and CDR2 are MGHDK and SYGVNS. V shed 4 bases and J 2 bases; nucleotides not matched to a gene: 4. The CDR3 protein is CASSGPGQGAYEQYF. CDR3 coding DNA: TGTGCCAGCAGTGGTCCGGGACAGGGGGCCTACGAGCAGTACTTC.

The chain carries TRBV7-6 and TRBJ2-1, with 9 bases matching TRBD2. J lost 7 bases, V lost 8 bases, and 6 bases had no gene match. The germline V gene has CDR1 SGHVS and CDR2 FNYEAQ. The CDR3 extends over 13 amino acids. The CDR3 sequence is CASGLASSNEQFF. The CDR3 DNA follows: TGTGCCAGCGGACTAGCGAGTTCTAATGAGCAGTTCTTC.

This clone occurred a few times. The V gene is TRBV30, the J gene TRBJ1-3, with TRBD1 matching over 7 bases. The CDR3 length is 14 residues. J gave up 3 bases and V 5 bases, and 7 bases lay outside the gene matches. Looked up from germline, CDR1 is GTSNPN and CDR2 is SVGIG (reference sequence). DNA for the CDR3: TGTGCCTGGGCAGGGACAGCACTTGGAAACACCATATATTTT. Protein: CAWAGTALGNTIYF.

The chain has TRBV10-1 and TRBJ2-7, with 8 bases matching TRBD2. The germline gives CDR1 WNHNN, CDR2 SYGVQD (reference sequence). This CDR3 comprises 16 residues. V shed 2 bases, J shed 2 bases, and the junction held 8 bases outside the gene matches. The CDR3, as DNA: TGCGCCAGCAGTGAGGCGAGAGGACTAGCTACCTACGAGCAGTACTTC. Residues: CASSEARGLATYEQYF.

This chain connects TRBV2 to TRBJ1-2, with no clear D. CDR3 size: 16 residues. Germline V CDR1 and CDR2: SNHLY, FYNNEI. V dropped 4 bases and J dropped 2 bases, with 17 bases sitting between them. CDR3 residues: CASSVRAAPGNYGYTF. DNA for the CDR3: TGTGCCAGCAGTGTTCGGGCCGCACCGGGGAACTATGGCTACACCTTC.

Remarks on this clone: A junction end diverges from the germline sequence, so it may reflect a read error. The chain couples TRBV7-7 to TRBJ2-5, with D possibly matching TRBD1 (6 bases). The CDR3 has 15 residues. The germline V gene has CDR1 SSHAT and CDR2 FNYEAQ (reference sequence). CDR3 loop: CASSLVRTVGETQYF. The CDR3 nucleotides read TGTGCTAGCAGCTTAGTGAGGACAGTGGGGGAGACCCAGTACTTC.

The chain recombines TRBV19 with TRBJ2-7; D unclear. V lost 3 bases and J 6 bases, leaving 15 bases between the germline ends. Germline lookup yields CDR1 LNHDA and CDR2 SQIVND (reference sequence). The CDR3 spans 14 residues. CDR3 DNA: TGTGCCAGTAGTATGGGTCCCCTGAGGAGCGAGCAGTACTTC. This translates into CASSMGPLRSEQYF.

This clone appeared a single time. CDR3 bases: TGTGCCAGCTCACGAATGGAGGGAGGGGGCTACGAGCAGTACTTC. It encodes CASSRMEGGGYEQYF. The chain joins TRBV18 to TRBJ2-7; D possibly corresponds to TRBD2 (7 bases). The CDR3 consists of 15 residues. Between the trimmed V and J ends, which lost 4 bases and 3 bases, there was a span of 16 bases. Germline V gene lookup returns CDR1 KGHSH and CDR2 LQKENI.

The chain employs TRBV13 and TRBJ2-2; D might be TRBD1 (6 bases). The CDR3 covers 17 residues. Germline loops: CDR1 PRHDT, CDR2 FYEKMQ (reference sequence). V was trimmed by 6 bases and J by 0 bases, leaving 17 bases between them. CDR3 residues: CASRHRYRAANTGELFF. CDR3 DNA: TGTGCCAGCAGACACAGATACAGGGCTGCGAACACCGGGGAGCTGTTTTTT.

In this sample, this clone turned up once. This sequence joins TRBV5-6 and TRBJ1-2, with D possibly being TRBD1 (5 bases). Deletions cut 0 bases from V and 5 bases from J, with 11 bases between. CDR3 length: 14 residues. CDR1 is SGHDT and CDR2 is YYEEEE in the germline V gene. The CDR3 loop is CASSLVQGRYGYTF. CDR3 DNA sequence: TGTGCCAGCAGCTTGGTCCAGGGTCGTTATGGCTACACCTTC.

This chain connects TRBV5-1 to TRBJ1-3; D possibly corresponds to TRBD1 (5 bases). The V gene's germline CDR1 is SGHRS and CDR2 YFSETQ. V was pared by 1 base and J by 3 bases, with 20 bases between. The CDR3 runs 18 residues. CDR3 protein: CASSLSGMGRVFGNTIYF. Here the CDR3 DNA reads TGCGCCAGCAGCTTGAGTGGTATGGGCAGGGTTTTTGGAAACACCATATATTTT.

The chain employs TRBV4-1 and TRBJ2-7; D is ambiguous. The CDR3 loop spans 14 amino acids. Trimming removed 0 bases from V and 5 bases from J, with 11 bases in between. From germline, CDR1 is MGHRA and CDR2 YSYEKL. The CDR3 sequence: CASSQDFGRNEQYF. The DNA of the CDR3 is TGCGCCAGCAGCCAAGATTTTGGCAGGAACGAGCAGTACTTC.

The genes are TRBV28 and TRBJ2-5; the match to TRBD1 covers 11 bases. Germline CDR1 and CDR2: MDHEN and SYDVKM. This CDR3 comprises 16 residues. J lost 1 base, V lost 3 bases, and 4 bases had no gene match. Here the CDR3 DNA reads TGTGCCAGCAGTTTCGTCGGGACAGGGGGCCAAGAGACCCAGTACTTC. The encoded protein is CASSFVGTGGQETQYF.

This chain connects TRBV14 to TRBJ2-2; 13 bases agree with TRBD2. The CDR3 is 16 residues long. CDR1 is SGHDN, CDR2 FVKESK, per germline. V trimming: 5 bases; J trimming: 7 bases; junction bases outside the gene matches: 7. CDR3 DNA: TGTGCCAGCAGCGGACTAGCGGGAGAGCGGAGCGGGGAGCTGTTTTTT. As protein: CASSGLAGERSGELFF.

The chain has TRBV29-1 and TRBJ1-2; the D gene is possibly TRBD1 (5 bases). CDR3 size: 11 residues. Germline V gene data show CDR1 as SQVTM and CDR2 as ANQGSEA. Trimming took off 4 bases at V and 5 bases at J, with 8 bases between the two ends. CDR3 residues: CSVGGAYGYTF. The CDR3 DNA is TGCAGCGTTGGTGGGGCTTATGGCTACACCTTC.

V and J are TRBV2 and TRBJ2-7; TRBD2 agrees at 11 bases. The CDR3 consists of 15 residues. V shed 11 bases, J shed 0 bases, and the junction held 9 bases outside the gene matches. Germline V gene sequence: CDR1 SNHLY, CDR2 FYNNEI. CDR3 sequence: CALSLAGGASYEQYF. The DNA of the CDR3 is TGTGCCCTCAGCCTAGCGGGGGGTGCCTCCTACGAGCAGTACTTC.

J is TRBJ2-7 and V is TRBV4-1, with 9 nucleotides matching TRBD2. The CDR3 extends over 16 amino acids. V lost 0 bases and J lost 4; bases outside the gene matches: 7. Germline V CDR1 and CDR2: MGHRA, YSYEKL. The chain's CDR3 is CASSQDKGAGGYEQYF. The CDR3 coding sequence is TGCGCCAGCAGCCAAGATAAGGGAGCGGGAGGTTACGAGCAGTACTTC.

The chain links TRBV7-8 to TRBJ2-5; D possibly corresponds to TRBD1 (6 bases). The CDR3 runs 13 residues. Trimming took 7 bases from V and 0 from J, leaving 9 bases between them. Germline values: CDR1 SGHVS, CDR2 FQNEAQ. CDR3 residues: CASIDRNQETQYF. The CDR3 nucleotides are TGTGCCAGCATAGACAGGAACCAAGAGACCCAGTACTTC. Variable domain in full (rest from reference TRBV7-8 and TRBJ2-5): GAGVSQSPRYKVAKRGQDVALRCDPISGHVSLFWYQQALGQGPEFLTYFQNEAQLDKSGLPSDRFFAERPEGSVSTLKIQRTQQEDSAVYLCASIDRNQETQYFGPGTRLLVL.

The CDR3: CASSLSNSSQLISRYEQYF. In DNA form, the CDR3 reads TGCGCCAGCAGCTTGTCTAACAGCAGCCAACTCATCAGCAGATACGAGCAGTACTTC. The chain has TRBV5-1 and TRBJ2-7; unclear D gene. V was trimmed by 1 base and J by 4 bases, leaving 27 bases between them. CDR3 length: 19 amino acids. Germline CDR1 and CDR2: SGHRS and YFSETQ.

In DNA, the CDR3 is TGTGCCAGTAGTTTCACCTCGACAGACTGGGTCTTCCAAGAGACCCAGTACTTC. This translates into CASSFTSTDWVFQETQYF. The rearrangement links TRBV19 to TRBJ2-5; perhaps TRBD1 as D (5 bases). V gave up 5 bases and J gave up 1 base, with 23 bases separating them. The germline V gene encodes CDR1 LNHDA and CDR2 SQIVND (reference sequence). CDR3 length equals 18 residues.